This is a list of T cell receptor beta chains from one sample in a study of blood T cell repertoires in COVID-19. Profiling relied on immunoSEQ multiplex PCR, and the TCRdb table lists in-frame clones only, not all of them. The repertoire has 350,000 to 450,000 clones, about nine tenths of them found once; the top ten carry 1.5% to 2%. The sequencing input was PBMCs or T cells enriched from blood (not recorded which). The receptors come from a woman younger than 45 who had recovered from COVID-19. CDR3s leave out the opening cysteine and the closing phenylalanine or tryptophan. D genes are given only for firm matches. Rows may omit the clone size; those that give it use once, few, many or a size class.

j_gene | abundance | v_gene | len | d_gene | CDR3aa
TRBJ2-2 | - | TRBV5-1 | 14 | TRBD1 | ASSLGQGSNTGELF
TRBJ1-2 | - | TRBV12-3/TRBV12-4 | 11 | TRBD1 | ASSLDRDYGYT
TRBJ2-5 | - | TRBV29-1 | 12 | - | SVESRARQETQY
TRBJ2-3 | - | TRBV21-1 | 14 | - | ASRLGLGTSTDTQY
TRBJ2-1 | - | TRBV5-1 | 13 | TRBD2 | ASSLLAGGDNEQF
TRBJ1-4 | - | TRBV5-4 | 13 | TRBD1 | ASHDRGRTVEKLF
TRBJ1-2 | - | TRBV5-1 | 11 | - | ASSLVGVRGYT
TRBJ2-1 | - | TRBV27 | 11 | - | ASSVRVLGEQF
TRBJ2-7 | - | TRBV7-9 | 13 | - | ASSASTANGYEQY
TRBJ1-1 | - | TRBV7-2 | 12 | - | ASSSRTGNTEAF
TRBJ1-1 | - | TRBV7-8 | 12 | TRBD1 | ASSLRGQSSGAF
TRBJ1-2 | - | TRBV10-3 | 11 | TRBD1 | AIRSDREDGYT
TRBJ1-2 | - | TRBV27 | 11 | - | ASSLRQSGGYT
TRBJ2-1 | - | TRBV9 | 15 | TRBD1 | ASSVNPDRGQHNEQF
TRBJ2-7 | - | TRBV6-5 | 12 | TRBD1 | ASSRTGGGYEQY
TRBJ1-6 | - | TRBV9 | 12 | TRBD1 | ASSLTGANSPLH
TRBJ1-4 | - | TRBV18 | 11 | - | ASSPLWNEKLF
TRBJ2-2 | - | TRBV7-9 | 16 | TRBD2 | ASSSPDTSGSLAGELF
TRBJ1-6 | once | TRBV30 | 11 | - | AWRGNRDSPLH
TRBJ1-2 | - | TRBV24-1 | 14 | TRBD1 | ATSDSGTGSYYGYT
TRBJ1-1 | few | TRBV7-2 | 12 | - | ASSVARDKKEAF
TRBJ2-1 | - | TRBV3-1/TRBV3-2 | 15 | TRBD2 | ASSQDVAGGGYNEQF
TRBJ2-7 | - | TRBV9 | 13 | - | ASSVGGGVGLEQY
TRBJ2-7 | - | TRBV7-9 | 13 | TRBD2 | ASSPGLAGHYEQY
TRBJ2-1 | - | TRBV6-2/TRBV6-3 | 13 | TRBD2 | ASSYASGGANEQF
TRBJ2-2 | - | TRBV28 | 12 | - | ASRRGGNTGELF
TRBJ2-3 | - | TRBV18 | 13 | TRBD2 | ASSPPSSGGITQY
TRBJ2-2 | - | TRBV5-4 | 15 | TRBD2 | ASSLRGAGVITGELF
TRBJ2-2 | - | TRBV11-3 | 12 | - | ASSLVGVTGELF
TRBJ2-7 | - | TRBV11-2 | 11 | - | ASSFRSSYEQY
TRBJ1-1 | once | TRBV19 | 11 | - | ASKFAGNTEAF
TRBJ1-4 | - | TRBV9 | 12 | - | ASSVGLANEKLF
TRBJ2-6 | - | TRBV9 | 18 | - | ASSERYMEGGPAGANVLT
TRBJ1-2 | - | TRBV5-1 | 13 | - | ASSINPQGNYGYT
TRBJ1-6 | - | TRBV25-1 | 13 | - | ASSELTSEFAPLH
TRBJ2-7 | - | TRBV7-8 | 11 | - | ASSSTSGYEQY
TRBJ1-1 | - | TRBV5-4 | 12 | TRBD1 | ASSQITQGAEAF
TRBJ2-1 | - | TRBV7-9 | 12 | TRBD2 | ASSIIRSGVEQF
TRBJ1-5 | - | TRBV9 | 15 | TRBD1 | ASSVGPGQGSNQPQH
TRBJ2-1 | - | TRBV7-3 | 14 | TRBD2 | ASSLGTSGSWNEQF
TRBJ2-1 | - | TRBV27 | 12 | TRBD2 | ASGGDLLSAEQF